A single T cell receptor beta chain is shown here with its context. No antigen is known for it. The entry originates in a study of T cell repertoires in cytomegalovirus infection. In TCRdb, the reads were re-called with MiXCR into one record per CDR3 protein. The top ten hold 10% to 15% of the sample, which has 650,000 to 900,000 distinct CDR3 sequences, about 27% seen once. The source was cultured CD8+ T cells from PBMCs, collected from culture after CMV antigen stimulation. This sequence originates from a human donor in good health (CMV status not recorded). Some clones in this sample may be carry-over from other donors' samples.

The DNA for the CDR3 is TGTGCCAGCAGTTGGGCAAATCAGCCCCAGCATTTT. Residues: CASSWANQPQHF. This chain links TRBV27 with TRBJ1-5; D not certain. Trimming stripped 4 bases from V and 4 bases from J, with 5 bases between. CDR1 is MNHEY, CDR2 SMNVEV, per germline (reference sequence). The CDR3 is 12 residues long.